The text below deals with one TCR beta chain. Profiling relied on immunoSEQ multiplex PCR, and the TCRdb table lists in-frame clones only, not all of them. The sample includes some 5,100 clones, approximately 80% of them seen just once. The time point here: inflamed ileum from the surgical specimen. This CDR3 is 11 amino acids long. Germline loops: CDR1 SEHNR, CDR2 FQNEAQ (reference sequence). V was cut by 0 bases and J by 11 bases, with 7 bases left in between. This record comes from a study of T cell repertoires in ileal Crohn's disease. The sequenced sample consisted of ileal tissue. The TCR comes from an adult with Crohn's disease. The chain carries TRBV7-9 and TRBJ1-2; a possible D gene is TRBD1 (5 bases). CDR3 sequence: CASSLADSYTF. The DNA of the CDR3 is TGTGCCAGCAGCTTAGCCGACAGTTACACCTTC. Complete variable domain (other parts from reference TRBV7-9 and TRBJ1-2): DTGVSQNPRHKITKRGQNVTFRCDPISEHNRLYWYRQTLGQGPEFLTYFQNEAQLEKSRLLSDRFSAERPKGSFSTLEIQRTEQGDSAMYLCASSLADSYTFGSGTRLTVV.